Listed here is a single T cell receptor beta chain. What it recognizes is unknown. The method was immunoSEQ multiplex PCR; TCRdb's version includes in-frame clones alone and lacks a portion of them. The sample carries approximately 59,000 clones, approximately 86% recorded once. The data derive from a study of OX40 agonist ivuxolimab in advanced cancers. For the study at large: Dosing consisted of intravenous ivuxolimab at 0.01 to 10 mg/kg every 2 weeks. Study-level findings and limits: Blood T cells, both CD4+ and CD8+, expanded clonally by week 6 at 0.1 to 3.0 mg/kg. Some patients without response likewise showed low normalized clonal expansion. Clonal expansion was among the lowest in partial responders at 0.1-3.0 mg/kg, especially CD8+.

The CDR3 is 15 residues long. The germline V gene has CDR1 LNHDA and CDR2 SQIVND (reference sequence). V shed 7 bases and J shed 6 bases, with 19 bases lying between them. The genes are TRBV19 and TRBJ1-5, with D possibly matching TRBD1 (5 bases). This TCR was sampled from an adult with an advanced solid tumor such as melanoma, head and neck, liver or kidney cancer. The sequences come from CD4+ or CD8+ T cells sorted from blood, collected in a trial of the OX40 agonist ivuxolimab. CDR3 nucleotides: TGTGCCAGTACCCTTAGAGCAGGGTTGTTTCAGCCCCAGCATTTT. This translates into CASTLRAGLFQPQHF.